This T cell receptor beta chain was profiled in a study of vaccination and CD4 T cells after COVID-19. Study-level information: Several convalescent cases were mild and one was severe, and all had been SARS-CoV-2 positive by nasal swab PCR.

Sequencing of the DNA from cultured CD4+ T cells was carried out with the Oncomine TCR Beta short-read assay. TCRdb ran MiXCR on the PCR reads and lists one entry per CDR3 protein. The table has approximately 19,000 distinct CDR3 sequences, more than 50% seen once. The V segment lost 4 bases and the J segment 6 bases; nucleotides outside the gene matches: 4. The CDR3 sequence is 14 residues long. Germline V CDR1 and CDR2: MNHEY, SVGAGI. Broader study findings: Spike mono-reactivity was found in 304 of the 307 vaccine-specific clones identified in convalescent patients.

Remarks on this clonotype: Its specificity is unknown.

As to treatment: approximately 9-day PBMC culture with coronavirus spike peptide pools or control peptides (ViraFEST assay). What was sequenced was CD4+ T cells from blood, cultured in vitro. This sequence was found in a human donor who had recovered from COVID-19. The V gene is TRBV6-5, the J gene TRBJ2-3, with 10 bases fitting TRBD2. CDR3 sequence (DNA): TGTGCCAGCAGTTCGCTAGCGGGAGTTGATACGCAGTATTTT. It codes for CASSSLAGVDTQYF.